This T cell receptor beta chain was retrieved from a study (dated by TCRdb to 2014 to 2015). At the level of the whole study: The study tested whether tumor-infiltrating Tregs in breast cancer are recruited from blood Tregs or converted in situ from other CD4+ T cell subsets. Broader findings and caveats from the paper: Validation in the larger cohort was restricted to a single TCR beta V-J rearrangement rather than whole repertoires. The greatest overlap of tumor-infiltrating Treg TCR alpha and beta sequences was observed with tumor naive CD4+ T cells, followed by blood naive CD4+ T cells. Across about two dozen patients, 10% to 15% of tumor Treg TRBV12-4/TRBJ1-2 sequences were shared with naive CD4+ cells, compared with less than 2.1% shared with blood Tregs or memory cells. The TCR gene usage of tumor memory CD4+ T cells clustered together with blood and lymph node memory CD4+ cells and with lymph node naive CD4+ cells.

Including cysteine and phenylalanine, the CDR3 has 13 amino acids. Only CDR3 DNA is held: 39 bases, read in frame from base 1. Deletion took 6 bases off V and 0 bases off J, with a span of 8 bases between the germline ends. The library was prepared using multiplex PCR. Sequencing took place on an Ion Torrent PGM. In the roughly 25-patient analysis, TRBV12-4/TRBJ1-2 clonotypes were amplified using adaptor-ligated barcode primers. For the approximately 25-patient cohort, the TRBV12-4/TRBJ1-2 amplicons were sequenced on the Ion Personal Genome Machine system. The study's processing was this. Sequencing data were pooled across the five patients for each of nine subset-tissue groups and compared by unsupervised clustering of TCR gene usage. The Morisita-Horn index was used to calculate repertoire similarity, with shared sequences weighted according to their contribution to each repertoire. The raw public data were reprocessed by TCRdb itself: fastp quality trimming at Q25, MiXCR clonotype calling, in-frame beta chains only. Each entry merges the rows of one CDR3 protein and shows their most common DNA and genes. The authors' filters were not applied to this entry. For this sample there are about 500 distinct CDR3 sequences; 0.39% appear just once. About 25% of the sample rests with the top ten.

CD4+CD25+CD127-/low cells were isolated as Tregs. In a larger cohort of 25 or so breast cancer patients, a single TRBV12-4/TRBJ1-2 rearrangement was sequenced in tumor Tregs and in blood Treg, naive and memory CD4+ cells. Tumor tissue and lymph nodes obtained by ipsilateral axillary dissection were perfused with PBS, cut into small pieces and digested using collagenase I and hyaluronidase. FACS confirmed that the sorted cell populations were more than 90% pure. Taking its sample share into account, this clonotype is medium-sized (0.01 to 0.1%). This receptor's antigen is unknown. No much larger clone is present one base from it, and per-base qualities are unavailable.

Material for sequencing was tumor-infiltrating Tregs sorted from the breast tumor. The sequence was collected from a female donor with breast cancer. The sequence links TRBV12-3 or TRBV12-4 to TRBJ1-2; the D gene remains uncertain. The CDR3 region reads CASSKGANYGYTF. The DNA reads TGTGCCAGCAGCAAGGGAGCTAACTATGGCTACACCTTC.